This TCR beta chain came from a study of post-analysis software for immune sequencing data. Broader study findings: Patients used several TRBV segments, including TRBV5-6, TRBV5-1 and TRBV20-1, more often than controls. When compared against controls, multiple sclerosis patients showed significantly lower normalized Chao1 diversity. Under the F measure, samples that were prepared in one batch clustered strongly together.

As for this clonotype: The antigen is undetermined.

Trimming left V 1 base short and J 5 bases short, with 6 bases between. The CDR3 contains 13 residues. Germline V gene data show CDR1 as MGHRA and CDR2 as YSYEKL. Built from TCR beta cDNA, the libraries had unique molecular identifiers in them. TCRdb independently ran MiXCR on the PCR reads; one entry per CDR3 protein. The sample includes roughly 800,000 distinct CDR3 sequences, 35% to 55% of them seen just once. This TCR was sampled from a girl aged 5-17 years with multiple sclerosis. V is TRBV4-1 and J is TRBJ2-1; the D is unclear. The sample was blood. Here the CDR3 DNA reads TGCGCCAGCAGCCAAGGGCCCAACAATGAGCAGTTCTTC. Translated, it gives CASSQGPNNEQFF.